This passage covers 26 T cell receptor beta chains from one sample sequenced in a study of T cells in Graves' hyperthyroidism and ophthalmopathy. Using RNA transcripts as the source, TCR beta CDR3 regions were amplified. The TCR CDR3 first-round RT-PCR relied on the HTBI primer set. MiXCR, run by TCRdb on the multiplex PCR reads, gives a single entry per CDR3 protein. The sample yields hundreds of thousands of distinct CDR3 sequences, roughly a sixth seen once. Source material: blood. The source is a woman aged 40 to 55 with Graves' ophthalmopathy.

This clonotype was detected ten times or more. The V call is TRBV6-5, the J call TRBJ2-7, with 8 nucleotides matching TRBD1. The length of the CDR3 is 14 residues. CDR1 MNHEY and CDR2 SVGAGI come from the germline V gene. Trimming removed 2 bases from V and 3 bases from J; junction bases left unmatched: 3. CDR3 protein: CASSYDGQGYEQYF. In DNA, the CDR3 is TGTGCCAGCAGTTACGATGGACAGGGCTACGAGCAGTACTTC.

This clonotype was recorded many times. The V and J genes are TRBV12-3 or TRBV12-4 and TRBJ2-1; D is unresolved. V was cut by 3 bases and J by 7 bases, with 13 bases left in between. The CDR3 totals 14 residues. The CDR3 is CASSFMQSMNEQFF. As DNA, the CDR3 is TGTGCCAGCAGTTTTATGCAGTCTATGAATGAGCAGTTCTTC.

With regard to this clonotype: The final CDR3 position lacks the conserved phenylalanine or tryptophan, pointing to a likely read error. V and J are TRBV28 and TRBJ2-2, with D maybe TRBD1 (6 bases). The CDR3 spans 15 residues. CDR1 and CDR2 (germline): MDHEN, SYDVKM. Trimming pared 6 bases from V and 0 bases from J, leaving 11 bases between. CDR3 in DNA: TGTGCCAGCAGCCGGGGACACACGAACACCGGGGAGCTGTTTCTT. It translates to CASSRGHTNTGELFL.

The sample holds many counts of this clonotype. The gene calls are TRBV27 and TRBJ1-1, with 8 nucleotides matching TRBD1. Germline V gene data show CDR1 as MNHEY and CDR2 as SMNVEV (reference sequence). The CDR3 covers 16 residues. Trimming took 3 bases from V and 1 from J; bases not matched to a gene: 7. CDR3 sequence: CASSFGPGQGNTEAFF. In DNA, the CDR3 is TGTGCCAGCAGTTTCGGGCCCGGACAGGGGAACACTGAAGCTTTCTTT.

This clonotype was picked up many times. The chain employs TRBV6-1 and TRBJ2-2; tentatively, D is TRBD2 (6 bases). This CDR3 comprises 11 residues. CDR1 and CDR2 (germline): MNHNS, SASEGT. Between the trimmed V and J ends, which lost 8 bases and 6 bases, there was a span of 7 bases. CDR3 amino acids: CASGGSGELFF. Written as DNA, the CDR3 is TGTGCCAGCGGGGGGTCCGGGGAGCTGTTTTTT.

The sample holds a few counts of this clonotype. The chain couples TRBV6-1 to TRBJ2-3, with D perhaps matching TRBD1 (6 bases). The germline V gene encodes CDR1 MNHNS and CDR2 SASEGT. This CDR3 is 15 amino acids long. V dropped 8 bases and J dropped 8 bases, with 23 bases sitting between them. The CDR3 spells CASFSSGTQGGTQYF. The CDR3 DNA reads as TGTGCCAGCTTCTCCTCCGGGACCCAAGGGGGTACGCAGTATTTT.

This clonotype came up a few times. The CDR3 DNA sequence: TGCAGTGCTAGTTCCACGCAGTATTTT. Residues: CSASSTQYF. The chain recombines TRBV20-1 with TRBJ2-3; no clear D. This CDR3 has 9 amino acids. Germline V gene sequence: CDR1 DFQATT, CDR2 SNEGSKA (reference sequence). Trimming took off 3 bases at V and 9 bases at J, with 4 bases between the two ends.

J is TRBJ2-6 and V is TRBV14, with TRBD1 matching 10 bases. Trimming took 2 bases from V and 2 from J; bases not matched to a gene: 6. This CDR3 is built from 18 residues. Per germline, CDR1 SGHDN and CDR2 FVKESK. The CDR3, as DNA: TGTGCCAGCAGCCAAACCGGGACAGGGGTAGCTGGGGCCAACGTCCTGACTTTC. This sequence encodes CASSQTGTGVAGANVLTF.

This clonotype was counted many times. The CDR3 bases are TGTGCCAGCGCGGGAGCCAACCTAGGGGATACGCAGTATTTT. Translation: CASAGANLGDTQYF. This sequence joins TRBV11-2 and TRBJ2-3, with TRBD2 matching over 7 bases. The junction had 11 bases not matched to a gene; V was cut back by 8 bases and J by 6 bases. This CDR3 contains 14 residues. Germline CDR1 and CDR2: SGHAT and FQNNGV.

This clonotype was detected ten times or more. This sequence joins TRBV5-1 and TRBJ2-7; 8 bases map to TRBD1. The germline CDR1 and CDR2 sequences are SGHRS and YFSETQ. The CDR3 runs 16 residues. Germline trimming cut 5 bases from V and 5 bases from J; bases unmatched to any gene: 15. CDR3 coding DNA: TGCGCCAGCAGTTATACAGGGGGAGTTTCTGGTAACGAGCAGTACTTC. Its translation is CASSYTGGVSGNEQYF.

The chain joins TRBV20-1 to TRBJ2-5; D gene uncertain. The better agreement between TRBJ2-1 and the DNA end casts doubt on the J call. Germline CDR1 reads DFQATT; CDR2 reads SNEGSKA (reference sequence). The CDR3 contains 15 residues. CDR3 loop: CSARTTSWVQETQFF. The CDR3 DNA is TGCAGTGCTAGAACTACGAGCTGGGTCCAAGAGACCCAGTTCTTC.

V gene TRBV5-1 combines with J gene TRBJ2-1, with D uncertain. The CDR3 covers 15 residues. The ends were cut back, 4 bases at V and 4 bases at J, with 15 bases in the middle. Germline V CDR1 and CDR2: SGHRS, YFSETQ. This CDR3 is CASSRPRLPYNEQFF. The CDR3 bases are TGCGCCAGCAGCCGACCTAGGTTACCTTACAATGAGCAGTTCTTC.

V usage is TRBV9 and J usage is TRBJ2-2; D is possibly TRBD1 or TRBD2 (5 bases each). Per germline, CDR1 SGDLS and CDR2 YYNGEE. The V gene lost 2 bases and the J gene lost 0 bases, with 14 bases spanning the gap. CDR3 length: 17 residues. This CDR3 is CASSVGTRTPNTGELFF. The CDR3 nucleotides are TGTGCCAGCAGCGTCGGGACCCGGACCCCGAACACCGGGGAGCTGTTTTTT.

This clonotype has a handful of counts. The chain has TRBV28 and TRBJ2-2, with D possibly being TRBD2 (6 bases). V lost 8 bases to trimming and J lost 8 bases, with 9 bases between them. Germline CDR1 is MDHEN and CDR2 is SYDVKM. The CDR3 is 11 amino acids. The DNA for the CDR3 is TGTGCCAGCCTCGGGGGAGGGGAGCTGTTTTTT. It codes for CASLGGGELFF.

The chain has TRBV5-5 and TRBJ1-6, with a weak D call TRBD1 (6 bases). CDR1 and CDR2 (germline): SGHKS, YYEKEE (reference sequence). This CDR3 has 19 residues. The V and J ends lost 5 bases and 9 bases respectively, with 30 bases between them. DNA of the CDR3: TGTGCCAGCAGGCCCACCCGCGGACGGGACCGGGAGGACAGTTCACCCCTCCACTTT. Its protein product is CASRPTRGRDREDSSPLHF.

In this sample, this clonotype turned up many times. The chain is built from TRBV7-2 and TRBJ2-1; 8 bases match TRBD2. V lost 4 bases and J lost 6; bases outside the gene matches: 8. Germline CDR1 is SGHTA and CDR2 is FQGNSA. CDR3 length: 15 residues. CDR3 sequence reads: CASSSYSGAGNEQFF. The CDR3 DNA is TGTGCCAGCAGCTCCTATAGCGGGGCCGGCAATGAGCAGTTCTTC.

This clonotype was detected ten times or more. This chain uses TRBV20-1 with TRBJ2-1, with 10 bases fitting TRBD2. After removal of 1 base from V and 0 bases from J, the junction contained 12 bases not matched to a gene. Germline assignment: CDR1 DFQATT and CDR2 SNEGSKA (reference sequence). CDR3 size: 19 residues. The DNA for the CDR3 is TGCAGTGCTAGAGCCCCCATGAGTAGCGGGGGGAGCTCCTACAATGAGCAGTTCTTC. Protein sequence: CSARAPMSSGGSSYNEQFF.

This clonotype appeared many times. V gene TRBV3-1 combines with J gene TRBJ2-1; D is uncertain. V was cut by 1 base and J by 10 bases, with 11 bases left in between. The germline V gene encodes CDR1 LGHDT and CDR2 YNNKEL (reference sequence). This CDR3 spans 13 amino acids. The CDR3 reads CASSQALSIEQFF. The CDR3 DNA is TGTGCCAGCAGCCAAGCCCTCTCGATCGAGCAGTTCTTC.

To note about this clonotype: A much more abundant neighbour one base away suggests this may be a read error. The chain employs TRBV7-9 and TRBJ1-1, with D uncertain. Germline-derived CDR1 and CDR2 are SEHNR and FQNEAQ (reference sequence). The CDR3 spans 14 residues. CDR3 residues: CVSSLKAQNTEAFF. The CDR3 DNA reads TGTGTCAGCAGCTTAAAGGCCCAGAACACTGAAGCTTTCTTT.

This clonotype has at least ten counts. CDR3 coding DNA: TGTGCCAGCAGCGTCAGCAACGAAGAGACCCAGTACTTC. This sequence encodes CASSVSNEETQYF. V and J are TRBV9 and TRBJ2-5; D ambiguous. The CDR3 sequence is 13 residues long. CDR1 is SGDLS, CDR2 YYNGEE, per germline. The V end was cut by 2 bases, the J end by 3 bases, with 8 bases between.

This clonotype was detected ten times or more. The rearrangement links TRBV28 to TRBJ1-1; D is unresolved. Germline CDR1 and CDR2: MDHEN and SYDVKM. V gave up 6 bases and J gave up 2 bases, with 7 bases separating them. The CDR3 runs to 12 residues. CDR3 sequence reads: CASRISNTEAFF. CDR3 DNA sequence: TGTGCCAGCAGAATCAGTAACACTGAAGCTTTCTTT.

The rearrangement links TRBV28 to TRBJ2-3, with D unclear. Trimming took off 2 bases at V and 2 bases at J, with 8 bases between the two ends. The CDR3 has 14 amino acids. Germline loops: CDR1 MDHEN, CDR2 SYDVKM. CDR3 coding DNA: TGTGCCAGCAGTTTAAACCTAGTCACAGATACGCAGTATTTT. Translated: CASSLNLVTDTQYF.

This rearrangement joins TRBV30 to TRBJ1-5, with D hard to call. The V end was cut by 6 bases, the J end by 4 bases, with 10 bases between. The length of the CDR3 is 12 residues. Germline loops: CDR1 GTSNPN, CDR2 SVGIG (reference sequence). DNA of the CDR3: TGTGCCTGTGGAAGGGTGAATCAGCCCCAGCATTTT. Amino acids: CACGRVNQPQHF.

This clonotype has at least ten counts. The rearrangement uses TRBV7-8 and TRBJ1-1, with a tentative D call TRBD1 (5 bases). Germline CDR1 is SGHVS and CDR2 is FQNEAQ. The CDR3 has 16 residues. Trimming took 4 bases from V and 0 from J, leaving 15 bases between them. CDR3: CASSSPYGGLNTEAFF. The DNA of the CDR3 is TGTGCCAGCAGCTCACCCTACGGGGGTCTGAACACTGAAGCTTTCTTT.

Ten or more counts support this clonotype. This sequence joins TRBV2 and TRBJ1-5; D is unresolved. Trimming cost V 3 bases and J 9 bases, with 12 bases left between them. The CDR3 contains 13 residues. Germline-derived CDR1 and CDR2 are SNHLY and FYNNEI. CDR3 bases: TGTGCCAGCAGTGATATTGGGATTGGGCCCCAGCATTTT. Amino acids: CASSDIGIGPQHF.

This clonotype was seen only a few times. The chain couples TRBV7-9 to TRBJ2-5; D not certain. The CDR3 extends over 13 amino acids. V shed 5 bases and J shed 0 bases, with 7 bases lying between them. Germline V gene sequence: CDR1 SEHNR, CDR2 FQNEAQ (reference sequence). The chain's CDR3 is CASSRINQETQYF. The DNA of the CDR3 is TGTGCCAGCAGCCGAATAAACCAAGAGACCCAGTACTTC.